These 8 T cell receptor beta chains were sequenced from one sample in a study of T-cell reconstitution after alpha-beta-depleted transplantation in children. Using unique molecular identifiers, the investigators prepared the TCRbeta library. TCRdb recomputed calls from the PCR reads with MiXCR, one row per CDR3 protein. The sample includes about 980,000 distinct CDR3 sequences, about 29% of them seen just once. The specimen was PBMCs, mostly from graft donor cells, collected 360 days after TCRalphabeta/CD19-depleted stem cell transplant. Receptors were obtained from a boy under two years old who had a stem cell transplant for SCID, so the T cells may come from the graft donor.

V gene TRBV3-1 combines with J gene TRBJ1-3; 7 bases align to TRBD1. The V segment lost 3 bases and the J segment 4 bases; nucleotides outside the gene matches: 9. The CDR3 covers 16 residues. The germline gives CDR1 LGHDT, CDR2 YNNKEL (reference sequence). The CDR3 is CASSHRTGLRGNTIYF. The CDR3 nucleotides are TGTGCCAGCAGCCACAGGACAGGCCTTAGAGGAAACACCATATATTTT.

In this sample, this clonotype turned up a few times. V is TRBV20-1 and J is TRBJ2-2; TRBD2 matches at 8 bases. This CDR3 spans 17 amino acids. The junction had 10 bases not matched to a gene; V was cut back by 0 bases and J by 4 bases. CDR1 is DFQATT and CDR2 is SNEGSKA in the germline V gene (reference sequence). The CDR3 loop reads CSARDPVRGAGTGELFF. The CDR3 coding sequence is TGCAGTGCTAGAGATCCGGTGCGGGGGGCAGGCACCGGGGAGCTGTTTTTT.

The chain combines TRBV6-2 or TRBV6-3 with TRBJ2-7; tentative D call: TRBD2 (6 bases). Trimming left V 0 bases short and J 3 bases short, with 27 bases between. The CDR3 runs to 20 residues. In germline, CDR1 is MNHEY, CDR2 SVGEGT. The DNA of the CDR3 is TGTGCCAGCAGTTACTCCCTCACTAGCTCGAGGACTGGGAGTATCTACGAGCAGTACTTC. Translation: CASSYSLTSSRTGSIYEQYF.

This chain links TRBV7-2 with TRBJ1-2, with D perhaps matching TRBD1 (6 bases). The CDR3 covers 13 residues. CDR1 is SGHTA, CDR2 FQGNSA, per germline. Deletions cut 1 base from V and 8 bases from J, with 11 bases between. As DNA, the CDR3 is TGTGCCAGCAGCTTAGACAGGGACGTGGGCTACACCTTC. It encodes CASSLDRDVGYTF.

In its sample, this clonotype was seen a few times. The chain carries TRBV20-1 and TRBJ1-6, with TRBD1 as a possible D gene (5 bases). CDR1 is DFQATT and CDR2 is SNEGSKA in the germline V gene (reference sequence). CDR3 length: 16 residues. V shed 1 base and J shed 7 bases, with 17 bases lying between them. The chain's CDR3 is CSARVGTYQPNSPLHF. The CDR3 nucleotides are TGCAGTGCTAGAGTCGGGACTTACCAGCCCAATTCACCCCTCCACTTT.

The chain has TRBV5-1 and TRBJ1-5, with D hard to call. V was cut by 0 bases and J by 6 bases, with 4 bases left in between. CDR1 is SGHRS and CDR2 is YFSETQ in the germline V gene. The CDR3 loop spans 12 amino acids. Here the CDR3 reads CASSLGPQPQHF. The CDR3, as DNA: TGCGCCAGCAGCTTGGGACCTCAGCCCCAGCATTTT.

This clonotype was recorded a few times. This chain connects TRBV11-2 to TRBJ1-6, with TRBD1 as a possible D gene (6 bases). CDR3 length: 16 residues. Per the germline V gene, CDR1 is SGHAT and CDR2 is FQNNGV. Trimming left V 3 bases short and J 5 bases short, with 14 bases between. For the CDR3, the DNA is TGTGCCAGCAGCTTCAGGGGCCCTAGGAATAATTCACCCCTCCACTTT. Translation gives CASSFRGPRNNSPLHF.

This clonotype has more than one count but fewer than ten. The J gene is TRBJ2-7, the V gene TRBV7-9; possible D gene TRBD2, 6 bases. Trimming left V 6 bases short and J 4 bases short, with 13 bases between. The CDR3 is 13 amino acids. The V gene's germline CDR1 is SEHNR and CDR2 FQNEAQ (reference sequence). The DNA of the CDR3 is TGTGCCAGCAGAGGCGGGGAGTCGTACGAGCAGTACTTC. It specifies CASRGGESYEQYF.